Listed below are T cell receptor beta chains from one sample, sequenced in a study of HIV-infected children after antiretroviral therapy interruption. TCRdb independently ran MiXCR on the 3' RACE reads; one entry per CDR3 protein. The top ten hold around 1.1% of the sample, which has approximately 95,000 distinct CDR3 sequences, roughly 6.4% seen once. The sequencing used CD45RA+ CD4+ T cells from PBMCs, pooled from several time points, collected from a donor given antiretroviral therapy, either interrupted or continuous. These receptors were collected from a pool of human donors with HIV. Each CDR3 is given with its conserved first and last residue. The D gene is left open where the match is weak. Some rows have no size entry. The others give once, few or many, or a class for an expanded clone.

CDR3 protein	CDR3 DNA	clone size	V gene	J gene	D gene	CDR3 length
CASSQRDSDEQFF	TGTGCCAGCAGCCAGAGGGACAGCGATGAGCAGTTCTTC	-	TRBV3-1	TRBJ2-1	TRBD1	13
CASSDGRGDIQYF	TGTGCCAGCAGCGACGGACGGGGAGACATTCAGTACTTC	many	TRBV7-9	TRBJ2-4	-	13
CASNNRYSNQPQHF	TGTGCCAGCAACAACAGGTATAGCAATCAGCCCCAGCATTTT	many	TRBV7-2	TRBJ1-5	-	14
CASSPRGGSGTDTQYF	TGCGCCAGCAGCCCGAGAGGGGGAAGCGGCACAGATACGCAGTATTTT	many	TRBV5-1	TRBJ2-3	-	16
CASSLGLLGHMNTGELFF	TGTGCCAGCAGCTTAGGGTTATTGGGACACATGAACACCGGGGAGCTGTTTTTT	few	TRBV7-9	TRBJ2-2	-	18
CASIMGLAGAKNTGELFF	TGTGCCAGCATTATGGGACTAGCGGGGGCAAAGAACACCGGGGAGCTGTTTTTT	few	TRBV2	TRBJ2-2	TRBD2	18
CASSPGTSGAKNIQYF	TGTGCCAGCAGCCCCGGGACTAGCGGGGCCAAAAACATTCAGTACTTC	many	TRBV4-2	TRBJ2-4	TRBD2	16
CAWMGLQSTDTQYF	TGTGCCTGGATGGGTCTCCAGAGCACAGATACGCAGTATTTT	many	TRBV30	TRBJ2-3	-	14
CASSPLRAGGTDTQYF	TGTGCCAGCAGCCCCTTAAGGGCGGGGGGCACAGATACGCAGTATTTT	many	TRBV6-5	TRBJ2-3	TRBD2	16
CASSPTAGPTEAFF	TGTGCCAGCAGCCCCACAGCGGGGCCCACTGAAGCTTTCTTT	once	TRBV14	TRBJ1-1	-	14
CASSLFGARPDTQYF	TGTGCCAGCAGTTTATTCGGGGCCCGCCCAGATACGCAGTATTTT	many	TRBV27	TRBJ2-3	-	15
CSAGREKLFF	TGCAGTGCTGGACGCGAAAAACTGTTTTTT	many	TRBV20-1	TRBJ1-4	-	10
CAISGLKWTGNTGELFF	TGTGCCATCAGTGGCCTAAAATGGACGGGGAACACCGGGGAGCTGTTTTTT	many	TRBV10-3	TRBJ2-2	-	17
CASHRDRGNSPLHF	TGTGCCAGTCACCGGGACCGAGGAAATTCACCCCTCCACTTT	many	TRBV6-6	TRBJ1-6	-	14
CASSPGQGAQPQHF	TGTGCCAGCTCACCGGGGCAGGGGGCTCAGCCCCAGCATTTT	few	TRBV18	TRBJ1-5	TRBD1	14
CASSFRTRTDYSNQPQHF	TGTGCCAGCAGTTTTAGGACCCGGACGGATTATAGCAATCAGCCCCAGCATTTT	few	TRBV12-3/TRBV12-4	TRBJ1-5	-	18
CASIPHGVTEAFF	TGTGCCAGCATCCCCCACGGCGTCACTGAAGCTTTCTTT	-	TRBV6-1	TRBJ1-1	-	13
CASSYRGEGQYF	TGTGCCAGCAGTTACAGGGGCGAGGGGCAGTACTTC	-	TRBV11-3	TRBJ2-7	TRBD1	12
CASSLYGGDAESGANVLTF	TGTGCCAGCAGTTTATATGGGGGAGATGCCGAATCTGGGGCCAACGTCCTGACTTTC	many	TRBV28	TRBJ2-6	-	19
CASSLKLETSGTDTQYF	TGTGCCAGCAGTTTAAAATTGGAGACTAGCGGCACAGATACGCAGTATTTT	many	TRBV12-3/TRBV12-4	TRBJ2-3	TRBD2	17
CASSYQRMGMNTEAFF	TGTGCCAGCAGTTACCAGAGGATGGGGATGAACACTGAAGCTTTCTTT	many	TRBV6-6	TRBJ1-1	-	16
CASSRSQGATGELFF	TGTGCCAGCAGCCGTTCCCAGGGGGCTACCGGGGAGCTGTTTTTT	many	TRBV28	TRBJ2-2	TRBD1	15
CASSDGGNTEAFF	TGCGCCAGCAGTGATGGAGGGAACACTGAAGCTTTCTTT	many	TRBV10-1	TRBJ1-1	-	13
CASSESFGRLAGDTQYF	TGTGCCAGCAGTGAGTCGTTCGGAAGGCTAGCGGGGGATACGCAGTATTTT	many	TRBV2	TRBJ2-3	TRBD2	17